This is a list of T cell receptor beta chains from one sample in a study of T-cell memory formation after mild COVID-19. TCRdb processed the 5' RACE reads anew with MiXCR; each CDR3 protein has one entry. The table includes roughly 600,000 distinct CDR3 sequences, about a sixth detected once. What was sequenced was PBMCs or a T cell subset sorted from them (not recorded which). The receptors here all came from an adult woman who had mild COVID-19 (a few samples of this study predate the infection). Cell type and time point are not known. The CDR3 runs from the conserved cysteine through the conserved F or W. The D gene is left open where the match is weak. Some rows have no size entry. The others give once, few or many, or a class for an expanded clone.

length: 21; J: TRBJ1-1; size: few; V: TRBV7-9; D: -; DNA: TGTGCCAGCAGCTACTGGACCTTGCGGTCAGGTAGAAGAGGCATGAACACTGAAGCTTTCTTT; CDR3: CASSYWTLRSGRRGMNTEAFF
length: 16; J: TRBJ1-3; size: -; V: TRBV12-3/TRBV12-4; D: TRBD1; DNA: TGTGCCAGCAGTCCCACAGGGGGCGCCTCTGGAAACACCATATATTTT; CDR3: CASSPTGGASGNTIYF
length: 14; J: TRBJ2-1; size: -; V: TRBV15; D: TRBD2; DNA: TGTGCCACCAGCAGAGAACTAGCGGGAGGGAAGCAGTTCTTC; CDR3: CATSRELAGGKQFF
length: 14; J: TRBJ2-1; size: few; V: TRBV7-9; D: TRBD2; DNA: TGTGCCAGCATTCCCCCCGCGGGAGCAAATGAGCAGTTCTTC; CDR3: CASIPPAGANEQFF
length: 15; J: TRBJ2-1; size: -; V: TRBV7-6; D: TRBD2; DNA: TGTGCCAGCAGCCCGGGGGGACTAGCGGGAGGAGAGCAGTTCTTC; CDR3: CASSPGGLAGGEQFF
length: 15; J: TRBJ2-6; size: -; V: TRBV5-4; D: -; DNA: TGTGCCAGCAGCCGAGGGATCTCTGGGGCCAACGTCCTGACTTTC; CDR3: CASSRGISGANVLTF
length: 13; J: TRBJ2-1; size: few; V: TRBV9; D: -; DNA: TGTGCCAGCAGCGAGCCGGGGAGGAATGAGCAGTTCTTC; CDR3: CASSEPGRNEQFF
length: 14; J: TRBJ1-2; size: -; V: TRBV12-3/TRBV12-4; D: -; DNA: TGTGCCAGCAGTATCGCGGGACTGCCCTATGGCTACACCTTC; CDR3: CASSIAGLPYGYTF
length: 13; J: TRBJ1-1; size: once; V: TRBV7-3; D: -; DNA: TGTGCCAGCAGCCAGACGGGGGCATCCGAAGCTTTCTTT; CDR3: CASSQTGASEAFF
length: 12; J: TRBJ2-1; size: many; V: TRBV15; D: -; DNA: TGTGCCACCAGCGAACAGGGAAATGAGCAGTTCTTC; CDR3: CATSEQGNEQFF